This entry lists 25 T cell receptor beta chains sequenced from one sample in a study of siplizumab effects on memory and regulatory T cells. Clones were read by immunoSEQ multiplex PCR, and TCRdb kept only the in-frame ones, dropping some. Among tens of thousands of clones listed, approximately 82% were seen once. The sample taken for sequencing was memory CD4+ T cells sorted from blood. The receptors were sampled from a human donor in good health.

The chain recombines TRBV5-1 with TRBJ2-5; D call uncertain. Germline CDR1 SGHRS, CDR2 YFSETQ. V gave up 4 bases and J gave up 1 base, with 14 bases separating them. The CDR3 spans 15 residues. CDR3 coding DNA: TGCGCCAGCAGCAAAGTGATCCCCTCCCAAGAGACCCAGTACTTC. Translated: CASSKVIPSQETQYF.

The chain uses TRBV5-1 and TRBJ1-2; D unclear. The V end lost 3 bases, the J end lost 0 bases, and 12 bases lay between the germline ends. CDR3 length: 15 residues. CDR1 and CDR2 (germline): SGHRS, YFSETQ. CDR3 DNA sequence: TGCGCCAGCAGCTCGGGCCTCGGTGCTAACTATGGCTACACCTTC. This codes for CASSSGLGANYGYTF.

The CDR3 nucleotides read TGTGCCAGCGTGTCAGTGGACAAGCTTGACAGGAAATCCTACGAGCAGTACTTC. Translation gives CASVSVDKLDRKSYEQYF. This rearrangement joins TRBV19 to TRBJ2-7; TRBD1 is a possible D gene (6 bases). The CDR3 loop spans 18 amino acids. Deletions cut 9 bases from V and 1 base from J, with 28 bases between. Germline V gene sequence: CDR1 LNHDA, CDR2 SQIVND (reference sequence).

This clone showed up just once. V gene TRBV4-1 combines with J gene TRBJ1-4; 7 bases line up with TRBD1. The CDR3 extends over 18 amino acids. V dropped 4 bases and J dropped 8; count of bases not matched to a gene: 19. Germline V gene data show CDR1 as MGHRA and CDR2 as YSYEKL. The CDR3 bases are TGCGCCAGCAGCCCGCAGGGGGGGGTCGGCTCGAGGCGGGAAAAACTGTTTTTT. Its protein product is CASSPQGGVGSRREKLFF.

The chain uses TRBV6-6 and TRBJ1-1; unclear D gene. CDR1 and CDR2 from the germline V gene are MNHNY and SVGAGI (reference sequence). The V end was cut by 7 bases, the J end by 0 bases, with 9 bases between. This CDR3 is built from 13 residues. CDR3 sequence: CASNHKVNTEAFF. The CDR3, as DNA: TGTGCCAGCAATCATAAGGTGAACACTGAAGCTTTCTTT.

A single count supports this clone. The chain couples TRBV7-6 to TRBJ2-1, with a weak D call TRBD2 (6 bases). The CDR3 is 14 residues long. V was shortened by 0 bases and J by 8 bases, with 11 bases between the two germline ends. Germline V CDR1 and CDR2: SGHVS, FNYEAQ. This chain's CDR3 is CASSLASSDHEQFF. DNA for the CDR3: TGTGCCAGCAGCTTAGCGTCTAGCGACCATGAGCAGTTCTTC.

This chain links TRBV7-3 with TRBJ1-3; D uncertain. Germline CDR1 and CDR2: SGHTA and FQGTGA. The CDR3 covers 15 residues. Deletions cut 4 bases from V and 4 bases from J, with 14 bases between. The CDR3 is CASSSYSTGGNTIYF. For the CDR3, the DNA is TGTGCCAGCAGCTCATACTCGACGGGAGGAAACACCATATATTTT.

The rearrangement uses TRBV5-4 and TRBJ2-7, with no clear D. V shed 3 bases and J shed 4 bases, with 14 bases lying between them. The CDR3 runs 14 residues. Germline-derived CDR1 and CDR2 are SGHNT and YYREEE (reference sequence). In DNA form, the CDR3 reads TGTGCCAGCAGCTCGATGGATGTTAAGTACGAGCAGTACTTC. It encodes CASSSMDVKYEQYF.

The sample holds a few counts of this clone. This chain connects TRBV12-5 to TRBJ2-7; maybe TRBD2 (7 bases). In germline, CDR1 is LGHNT, CDR2 FRNRAP. Trimming removed 7 bases from V and 11 bases from J, with 18 bases in between. This CDR3 comprises 12 residues. The CDR3 reads CASVGEGVREYF. CDR3 nucleotides: TGTGCTAGTGTCGGGGAGGGGGTAAGGGAGTACTTC.

The chain links TRBV18 to TRBJ2-3, with D unresolved. CDR3 length equals 14 residues. Germline V gene lookup returns CDR1 KGHSH and CDR2 LQKENI. The V end was cut by 3 bases, the J end by 0 bases, with 7 bases between. The CDR3: CASSPSTSTDTQYF. CDR3 DNA: TGTGCCAGCTCACCGTCGACAAGCACAGATACGCAGTATTTT.

The chain links TRBV18 to TRBJ2-2; 9 nucleotides agree with TRBD2. This CDR3 spans 15 amino acids. Per germline, CDR1 KGHSH and CDR2 LQKENI. V trimming: 6 bases; J trimming: 0 bases; junction bases outside the gene matches: 2. CDR3: CASSIAGANTGELFF. For the CDR3, the DNA is TGTGCCAGCTCCATAGCGGGGGCGAACACCGGGGAGCTGTTTTTT.

This chain connects TRBV5-1 to TRBJ1-1; no clear D. The CDR3 is 14 residues long. CDR1 SGHRS and CDR2 YFSETQ come from the germline V gene. With 4 bases removed from V and 0 bases from J, the gap between germline ends came to 10 bases. This CDR3 is CASSEGTLNTEAFF. The CDR3 nucleotides are TGCGCCAGCAGCGAAGGTACCTTGAACACTGAAGCTTTCTTT.

CDR3 sequence: CASSPSGTVDTEAFF. CDR3 nucleotides: TGTGCCAGCAGCCCCTCCGGGACAGTAGACACTGAAGCTTTCTTT. The rearrangement uses TRBV7-3 and TRBJ1-1; 7 bases map to TRBD1. CDR1 is SGHTA, CDR2 FQGTGA, per germline. The junction had 9 bases not matched to a gene; V was cut back by 5 bases and J by 3 bases. The CDR3 length is 15 residues. The whole variable domain, filled in from reference TRBV7-3 and TRBJ1-1, reads GAGVSQTPSNKVTEKGKYVELRCDPISGHTALYWYRQSLGQGPEFLIYFQGTGAADDSGLPNDRFFAVRPEGSVSTLKIQRTERGDSAVYLCASSPSGTVDTEAFFGQGTRLTVV.

This clone was counted only a few times. The chain recombines TRBV7-9 with TRBJ2-5; D possibly corresponds to TRBD2 (6 bases). Between the trimmed V and J ends, which lost 4 bases and 5 bases, there was a span of 14 bases. Germline V gene sequence: CDR1 SEHNR, CDR2 FQNEAQ (reference sequence). This CDR3 is 14 amino acids long. The CDR3 coding sequence is TGTGCCAGCAGCTCGGGACTCGACCGGGAGACCCAGTACTTC. This gives the protein CASSSGLDRETQYF.

This clone turned up a few times. The V and J genes are TRBV21-1 and TRBJ1-1. TRBV21-1 is noted as a pseudogene. CDR3 length equals 16 residues. The CDR3 loop reads CASSKWSTGPNTEAFF. In nucleotides, the CDR3 is TGTGCCAGCAGCAAATGGTCGACCGGGCCGAACACTGAAGCTTTCTTT.

This rearrangement joins TRBV19 to TRBJ1-6; D might be TRBD1 (6 bases). Trimming took off 3 bases at V and 9 bases at J, with 12 bases between the two ends. CDR1 LNHDA and CDR2 SQIVND come from the germline V gene (reference sequence). The CDR3 loop spans 14 amino acids. CDR3 loop: CASSIVQGGSPLHF. The CDR3 DNA sequence: TGTGCCAGTAGTATCGTACAGGGAGGTTCACCCCTCCACTTT.

The chain links TRBV19 to TRBJ2-1; D is unresolved. This CDR3 is 13 amino acids long. V was clipped by 5 bases and J by 3 bases, with 8 bases between them. The V gene's germline CDR1 is LNHDA and CDR2 SQIVND (reference sequence). The CDR3 sequence: CASSGSRYNEQFF. CDR3 DNA: TGTGCCAGTAGTGGGTCCCGCTACAATGAGCAGTTCTTC.

J is TRBJ2-2 and V is TRBV5-4; possibly TRBD1 for D (5 bases). This CDR3 contains 16 residues. V lost 4 bases and J lost 2, with 15 bases in between. CDR1 and CDR2 (germline): SGHNT, YYREEE (reference sequence). This chain's CDR3 is CASSRSDSLNTGELFF. The CDR3 region has the DNA TGTGCCAGCAGCCGAAGCGACAGCCTCAACACCGGGGAGCTGTTTTTT.

V gene TRBV5-1 combines with J gene TRBJ2-7; the D gene is possibly TRBD1 (6 bases). CDR1 and CDR2 (germline): SGHRS, YFSETQ. CDR3 length: 14 amino acids. V was pared by 0 bases and J by 3 bases, with 10 bases between. The chain's CDR3 is CASSLADSYYEQYF. The CDR3 DNA reads TGCGCCAGCAGCTTGGCGGACAGTTACTACGAGCAGTACTTC.

The rearrangement uses TRBV2 and TRBJ1-5, with a tentative D call TRBD1 (5 bases). Germline V lookup: CDR1 SNHLY, CDR2 FYNNEI. The V gene lost 5 bases and the J gene lost 1 base, with 6 bases spanning the gap. The CDR3 spans 13 residues. CDR3 protein: CASSWDSNQPQHF. The CDR3 bases are TGTGCCAGCAGTTGGGACAGCAATCAGCCCCAGCATTTT.

CDR3 sequence reads: CASSLRIGQQVEAFF. The CDR3 coding sequence is TGTGCCAGCAGCTTGAGAATCGGACAACAAGTTGAAGCTTTCTTT. The chain employs TRBV5-5 and TRBJ1-1; TRBD1 is a possible D gene (5 bases). Trimming stripped 1 base from V and 7 bases from J, with 17 bases between. CDR1 SGHKS and CDR2 YYEKEE come from the germline V gene (reference sequence). This CDR3 has 15 residues.

The rearrangement uses TRBV11-3 and TRBJ2-7; 7 bases match TRBD1. This CDR3 has 16 residues. V lost 5 bases, J lost 3 bases, and 13 bases stayed unmatched. Germline CDR1 is SGHNT and CDR2 is YENEEA. The CDR3 nucleotides read TGTGCCAGCAGCAGGCTGACAGGGCCGCAAAGCTACGAGCAGTACTTC. This codes for CASSRLTGPQSYEQYF. Filled out from reference TRBV11-3 and TRBJ2-7, the complete variable domain reads EAGVVQSPRYKIIEKKQPVAFWCNPISGHNTLYWYLQNLGQGPELLIRYENEEAVDDSQLPKDRFSAERLKGVDSTLKIQPAELGDSAVYLCASSRLTGPQSYEQYFGPGTRLTVT.

This clone was recorded only once. CDR3 amino acids: CASSGPGQGHNQPQHF. CDR3 DNA sequence: TGTGCCAGTAGTGGCCCGGGACAGGGCCACAATCAGCCCCAGCATTTT. The chain recombines TRBV19 with TRBJ1-5; 9 nucleotides line up with TRBD1. V dropped 5 bases and J dropped 3; count of bases not matched to a gene: 8. This CDR3 comprises 16 residues. Germline V CDR1 and CDR2: LNHDA, SQIVND (reference sequence).

The gene calls are TRBV5-1 and TRBJ2-1; D is possibly TRBD2 (5 bases). Germline CDR1 reads SGHRS; CDR2 reads YFSETQ. The V gene lost 3 bases and the J gene lost 10 bases, with 17 bases spanning the gap. This CDR3 is built from 14 residues. The CDR3 reads CASSSGLEVREQFF. The DNA of the CDR3 is TGCGCCAGCAGCTCGGGCCTGGAGGTACGGGAGCAGTTCTTC. Using reference TRBV5-1 and TRBJ2-1 for the parts outside the CDR3, the full variable domain is KAGVTQTPRYLIKTRGQQVTLSCSPISGHRSVSWYQQTPGQGLQFLFEYFSETQRNKGNFPGRFSGRQFSNSRSEMNVSTLELGDSALYLCASSSGLEVREQFFGPGTRLTVL.

The table lists this clone with a few counts. The chain employs TRBV7-2 and TRBJ2-5; 9 nucleotides match TRBD2. Germline V gene lookup returns CDR1 SGHTA and CDR2 FQGNSA. With V trimmed by 2 bases and J by 3 bases, 4 bases remained unmatched. CDR3 length: 15 amino acids. The CDR3 nucleotides read TGTGCCAGCAGCTTAAGGACTAGCGTAAAAGAGACCCAGTACTTC. Residues: CASSLRTSVKETQYF.